The rows below give T cell receptor beta chains drawn from one sample of a study of blood T cells in healthy people across ages. MiXCR, run by TCRdb on the 5' RACE reads, gives a single entry per CDR3 protein. In the table there are some 900,000 distinct CDR3 sequences, around 46% of which are singletons. The sample comprised blood. The receptors originated from a man aged 25 to 40 in good health. Both conserved end residues are part of each CDR3. D genes are given only for firm matches. Part of the rows lack a size; the others show once, few, many or a class for expanded clones.

clone_size: -
j_call: TRBJ2-1
v_call: TRBV7-3
d_call: TRBD1
cdr3_aa: CASSLGGQGAHNEQFF
cdr3_nt: TGTGCCAGCAGCTTAGGTGGACAGGGGGCGCACAATGAGCAGTTCTTC

clone_size: -
j_call: TRBJ2-3
v_call: TRBV11-2
d_call: -
cdr3_aa: CAVKSGGTDTQYF
cdr3_nt: TGTGCCGTTAAGAGTGGGGGAACAGATACGCAGTATTTT

clone_size: -
j_call: TRBJ2-1
v_call: TRBV7-3
d_call: -
cdr3_aa: CASSLNAGRNTEQFF
cdr3_nt: TGTGCCAGCAGCTTAAACGCGGGAAGGAACACTGAGCAGTTCTTC

clone_size: -
j_call: TRBJ1-2
v_call: TRBV6-5
d_call: -
cdr3_aa: CAVRTANNGYTF
cdr3_nt: TGTGCCGTTCGCACAGCGAACAATGGCTACACCTTC

clone_size: -
j_call: TRBJ1-5
v_call: TRBV20-1
d_call: TRBD1
cdr3_aa: CSARRFRDRDNQPQHF
cdr3_nt: TGCAGTGCTAGGCGGTTCCGGGACAGGGACAATCAGCCCCAGCATTTT

clone_size: few
j_call: TRBJ2-1
v_call: TRBV4-3
d_call: TRBD2
cdr3_aa: CASSQDRGLAGGPVNEQFF
cdr3_nt: TGCGCCAGCAGCCAAGACCGCGGACTAGCGGGGGGGCCAGTCAATGAGCAGTTCTTC

clone_size: -
j_call: TRBJ2-5
v_call: TRBV11-2
d_call: -
cdr3_aa: CASSFTAWSQETQYF
cdr3_nt: TGTGCCAGCAGCTTCACCGCGTGGAGCCAAGAGACCCAGTACTTC

clone_size: -
j_call: TRBJ2-7
v_call: TRBV20-1
d_call: -
cdr3_aa: CSARPETSSYEQYF
cdr3_nt: TGCAGTGCGAGGCCGGAGACCAGTTCCTACGAGCAGTACTTC

clone_size: few
j_call: TRBJ1-2
v_call: TRBV5-5
d_call: -
cdr3_aa: CASSLRRESYTF
cdr3_nt: TGTGCCAGCAGCTTGCGGAGGGAGAGCTACACCTTC

clone_size: few
j_call: TRBJ2-1
v_call: TRBV25-1
d_call: TRBD2
cdr3_aa: CASSDRGLADSYNEQFF
cdr3_nt: TGTGCCAGCAGTGACCGTGGACTAGCGGACTCCTACAATGAGCAGTTCTTC

clone_size: few
j_call: TRBJ2-5
v_call: TRBV27
d_call: TRBD2
cdr3_aa: CASRESGGALETQYF
cdr3_nt: TGTGCCAGCAGAGAAAGCGGGGGGGCCTTGGAGACCCAGTACTTC

clone_size: few
j_call: TRBJ1-2
v_call: TRBV4-1
d_call: -
cdr3_aa: CASSHMGRTRGVDGYTF
cdr3_nt: TGCGCCAGCAGCCATATGGGACGGACCAGGGGCGTCGATGGCTACACCTTC

clone_size: few
j_call: TRBJ2-3
v_call: TRBV12-3/TRBV12-4
d_call: -
cdr3_aa: CASRVGLTTDTQYF
cdr3_nt: TGTGCCAGCAGGGTGGGGCTTACCACAGATACGCAGTATTTT

clone_size: few
j_call: TRBJ2-3
v_call: TRBV9
d_call: TRBD2
cdr3_aa: CASSNGLAGSTDTQYF
cdr3_nt: TGTGCCAGCAGCAACGGACTAGCGGGGAGCACAGATACGCAGTATTTT

clone_size: -
j_call: TRBJ2-7
v_call: TRBV29-1
d_call: TRBD1
cdr3_aa: CSVEDTDRENYEQYF
cdr3_nt: TGCAGCGTTGAAGACACCGACAGGGAAAACTACGAGCAGTACTTC

clone_size: -
j_call: TRBJ1-6
v_call: TRBV6-6
d_call: TRBD1
cdr3_aa: CASSYGQGAYNSPLHF
cdr3_nt: TGTGCCAGCAGTTACGGACAGGGGGCTTATAATTCACCCCTCCACTTT

clone_size: -
j_call: TRBJ2-1
v_call: TRBV13
d_call: -
cdr3_aa: CASSTSTRFNEQFF
cdr3_nt: TGTGCCAGCAGCACTTCGACTAGATTCAATGAGCAGTTCTTC

clone_size: -
j_call: TRBJ2-7
v_call: TRBV6-2/TRBV6-3
d_call: TRBD2
cdr3_aa: CASSRRGTTSYEQYF
cdr3_nt: TGTGCCAGCAGCCGTCGGGGGACTACTTCCTACGAGCAGTACTTC

clone_size: once
j_call: TRBJ1-2
v_call: TRBV9
d_call: TRBD1
cdr3_aa: CASSEKDRGDYGYTF
cdr3_nt: TGTGCCAGCAGCGAGAAGGACAGGGGGGACTATGGCTACACCTTC

clone_size: few
j_call: TRBJ2-1
v_call: TRBV20-1
d_call: -
cdr3_aa: CSARDFTGSPLNEQFF
cdr3_nt: TGCAGTGCTAGAGATTTTACGGGGAGCCCACTCAATGAGCAGTTCTTC

clone_size: -
j_call: TRBJ2-7
v_call: TRBV29-1
d_call: -
cdr3_aa: CSVDGVSSYNEQYF
cdr3_nt: TGCAGCGTTGACGGAGTGAGCTCCTACAATGAGCAGTACTTC

clone_size: -
j_call: TRBJ2-5
v_call: TRBV25-1
d_call: TRBD1
cdr3_aa: CASTKTGGETQYF
cdr3_nt: TGTGCCAGCACTAAGACAGGGGGCGAGACCCAGTACTTC

clone_size: -
j_call: TRBJ2-2
v_call: TRBV7-2
d_call: TRBD2
cdr3_aa: CASRFAPFGLANTGELFF
cdr3_nt: TGTGCCAGCAGATTTGCCCCTTTCGGACTAGCAAACACCGGGGAGCTGTTTTTT

clone_size: -
j_call: TRBJ2-2
v_call: TRBV7-2
d_call: -
cdr3_aa: CASSFKYTGELFF
cdr3_nt: TGTGCCAGCAGCTTCAAGTACACCGGGGAGCTGTTTTTT

clone_size: -
j_call: TRBJ2-1
v_call: TRBV6-5
d_call: -
cdr3_aa: CASSYSGREQFF
cdr3_nt: TGTGCCAGCAGTTACTCAGGGCGAGAGCAGTTCTTC

clone_size: -
j_call: TRBJ1-1
v_call: TRBV7-8
d_call: -
cdr3_aa: CASSLPRTEAFF
cdr3_nt: TGTGCCAGCAGCTTGCCGCGTACTGAAGCTTTCTTT

clone_size: -
j_call: TRBJ2-7
v_call: TRBV10-3
d_call: -
cdr3_aa: CAISEEGSASYEQYF
cdr3_nt: TGTGCCATCAGTGAAGAGGGGAGCGCTTCCTACGAGCAGTACTTC

clone_size: -
j_call: TRBJ2-1
v_call: TRBV3-1
d_call: TRBD2
cdr3_aa: CASSQGGLAYLHEQFF
cdr3_nt: TGTGCCAGCAGCCAAGGCGGACTAGCTTATTTACATGAGCAGTTCTTC

clone_size: once
j_call: TRBJ2-3
v_call: TRBV28
d_call: TRBD2
cdr3_aa: CASSLGASGPDAQYF
cdr3_nt: TGTGCCAGCAGTTTAGGGGCTAGCGGTCCAGATGCGCAGTATTTT

clone_size: -
j_call: TRBJ2-3
v_call: TRBV20-1
d_call: -
cdr3_aa: CSASDRADTQYF
cdr3_nt: TGCAGTGCCTCTGACAGAGCAGATACGCAGTATTTT

clone_size: once
j_call: TRBJ2-3
v_call: TRBV7-3
d_call: TRBD2
cdr3_aa: CASSLAAGVNTDTQYF
cdr3_nt: TGTGCCAGCAGCCTGGCGGCGGGGGTAAACACAGATACGCAGTATTTT

clone_size: -
j_call: TRBJ1-6
v_call: TRBV5-1
d_call: -
cdr3_aa: CASSLEGDKSSPLHF
cdr3_nt: TGCGCCAGCAGCTTGGAAGGGGACAAGAGTTCACCCCTCCACTTT

clone_size: many
j_call: TRBJ2-3
v_call: TRBV6-4
d_call: TRBD2
cdr3_aa: CASSDSGGGTDTQYF
cdr3_nt: TGTGCCAGCAGTGACTCTGGCGGGGGGACAGATACGCAGTATTTT

clone_size: -
j_call: TRBJ2-1
v_call: TRBV4-1
d_call: -
cdr3_aa: CASSPATGPRYNEQFF
cdr3_nt: TGCGCCAGCAGCCCTGCAACGGGACCCCGCTACAATGAGCAGTTCTTC

clone_size: -
j_call: TRBJ2-3
v_call: TRBV20-1
d_call: -
cdr3_aa: CSARETGGTDTQYF
cdr3_nt: TGCAGTGCTAGGGAGACGGGGGGCACAGATACGCAGTATTTT

clone_size: -
j_call: TRBJ2-1
v_call: TRBV10-2
d_call: TRBD2
cdr3_aa: CASSGTSNYNEQFF
cdr3_nt: TGCGCCAGCTCCGGGACTAGCAACTACAATGAGCAGTTCTTC

clone_size: once
j_call: TRBJ2-7
v_call: TRBV21-1
d_call: -
cdr3_aa: CASSLKGGNMPYEQYF
cdr3_nt: TGTGCCAGCAGCTTAAAAGGGGGAAACATGCCCTACGAGCAGTACTTC

clone_size: few
j_call: TRBJ2-1
v_call: TRBV10-3
d_call: TRBD2
cdr3_aa: CAIGEAGGSYNEQFF
cdr3_nt: TGTGCCATCGGAGAAGCGGGGGGTTCCTACAATGAGCAGTTCTTC

clone_size: few
j_call: TRBJ2-1
v_call: TRBV5-1
d_call: TRBD2
cdr3_aa: CASSLPGLAGGDEQFF
cdr3_nt: TGCGCCAGCAGCTTACCGGGACTAGCGGGGGGTGATGAGCAGTTCTTC

clone_size: -
j_call: TRBJ2-7
v_call: TRBV12-3/TRBV12-4
d_call: -
cdr3_aa: CASSRGGDSYEQYF
cdr3_nt: TGTGCCAGCAGTCGAGGGGGTGACTCCTACGAGCAGTACTTC

clone_size: -
j_call: TRBJ2-3
v_call: TRBV4-3
d_call: -
cdr3_aa: CASSPERAGELTDTQYF
cdr3_nt: TGCGCCAGCAGCCCAGAAAGGGCAGGGGAGTTAACAGATACGCAGTATTTT

clone_size: -
j_call: TRBJ2-3
v_call: TRBV3-1
d_call: TRBD1
cdr3_aa: CAGSQQGVSVDTQYF
cdr3_nt: TGTGCCGGCAGCCAACAGGGGGTATCAGTCGATACGCAGTATTTT

clone_size: -
j_call: TRBJ2-5
v_call: TRBV20-1
d_call: -
cdr3_aa: CSARDLGGSYNEQYF
cdr3_nt: TGCAGTGCTAGAGATCTCGGTGGCTCCTACAATGAGCAGTACTTC